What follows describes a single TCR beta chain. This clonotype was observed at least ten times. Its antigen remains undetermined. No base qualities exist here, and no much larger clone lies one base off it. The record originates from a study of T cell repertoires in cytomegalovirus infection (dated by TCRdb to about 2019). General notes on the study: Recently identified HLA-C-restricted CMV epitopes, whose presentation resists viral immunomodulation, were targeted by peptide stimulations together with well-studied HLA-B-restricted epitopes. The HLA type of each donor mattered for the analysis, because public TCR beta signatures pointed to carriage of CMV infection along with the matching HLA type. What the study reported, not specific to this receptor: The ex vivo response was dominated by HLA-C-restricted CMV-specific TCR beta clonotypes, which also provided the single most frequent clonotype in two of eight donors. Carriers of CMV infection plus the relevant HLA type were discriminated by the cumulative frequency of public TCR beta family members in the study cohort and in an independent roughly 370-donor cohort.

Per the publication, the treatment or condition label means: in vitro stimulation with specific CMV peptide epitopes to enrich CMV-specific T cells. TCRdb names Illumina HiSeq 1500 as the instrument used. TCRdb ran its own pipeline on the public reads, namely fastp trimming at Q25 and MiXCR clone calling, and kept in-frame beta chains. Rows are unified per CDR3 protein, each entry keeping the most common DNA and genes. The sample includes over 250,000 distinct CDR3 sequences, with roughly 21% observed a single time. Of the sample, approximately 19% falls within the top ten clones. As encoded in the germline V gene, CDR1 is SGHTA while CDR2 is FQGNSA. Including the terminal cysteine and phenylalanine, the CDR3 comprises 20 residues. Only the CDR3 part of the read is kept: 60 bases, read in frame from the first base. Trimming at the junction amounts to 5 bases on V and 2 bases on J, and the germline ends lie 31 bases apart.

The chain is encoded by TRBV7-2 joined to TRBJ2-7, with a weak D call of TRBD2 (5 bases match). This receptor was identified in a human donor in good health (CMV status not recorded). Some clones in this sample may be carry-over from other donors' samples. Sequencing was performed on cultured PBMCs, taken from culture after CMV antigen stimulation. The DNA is TGTGCCAGCAGCCCAGCGGAGGCCAGAGAGGCGGGCCGACTCACCTACGAGCAGTACTTC. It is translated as CASSPAEAREAGRLTYEQYF.